The sequence of this T cell receptor (beta chain) was determined in a study of identical twins. Per the germline V gene, CDR1 is SGHVS and CDR2 is FNYEAQ. The CDR3 contains 15 residues. V shed 5 bases, J shed 4 bases, and the junction held 9 bases outside the gene matches. MiXCR, applied by TCRdb to the 5' RACE reads, yields one record per CDR3 protein. The table shows 250,000 to 350,000 distinct CDR3 sequences, with roughly 10% occurring only once. This clonotype was counted many times. These data were likewise used in another study, on yellow fever vaccine responses in identical twins.

This TCR came from a woman aged 18-29 years in good health. This chain joins TRBV7-6 and TRBJ1-1, with 8 bases that match TRBD1. Sequencing input: CD8+ T cells sorted from blood. CDR3 coding DNA: TGTGCCAGCAGCCCTCCGACAGGGGCCTTCACTGAAGCTTTCTTT. Protein sequence: CASSPPTGAFTEAFF.